This entry lists 16 T cell receptor beta chains sequenced from one sample in a study of regulatory T cells in long-lasting Graves disease. Arm-PCR of CDR3 regions with iRepertoire HTBI primers generated TCR beta libraries. TCRdb re-derived calls from the multiplex PCR reads in MiXCR, one entry per CDR3 protein. The data hold around 500,000 distinct CDR3 sequences, with around 21% observed a single time. Documented time point: persistent/refractory GD, antithyroid drugs over 5 years with positive TRAb. From RNA extracted from PBMCs, the TCR library was made. The specimen comprised peripheral blood mononuclear cells (PBMCs), sampled when the disease was refractory, from a patient treated with antithyroid drugs. All receptors come from a female donor with Graves disease.

On this clonotype itself: One base away lies a much larger clone, so this may be a sequencing read error. The chain's CDR3 is CAPSPSGRVYEQYF. The CDR3 DNA sequence: TGTGCCCCCAGTCCGAGCGGGAGGGTGTACGAGCAGTACTTC. The V gene is TRBV6-1, the J gene TRBJ2-7, with TRBD2 matching over 10 bases. CDR1 and CDR2 from the germline V gene are MNHNS and SASEGT. This CDR3 is 14 amino acids long. V gave up 11 bases and J gave up 4 bases; unmatched junction bases: 11.

This clonotype was detected only a few times. The V and J genes are TRBV28 and TRBJ2-4; 7 bases map to TRBD2. CDR1 MDHEN and CDR2 SYDVKM come from the germline V gene. With V trimmed by 3 bases and J by 0 bases, 8 bases remained unmatched. This CDR3 contains 17 residues. The CDR3 sequence is CASSFIVAGLAKNIQYF. CDR3 DNA: TGTGCCAGCAGTTTTATTGTAGCGGGTCTAGCCAAAAACATTCAGTACTTC.

Ten or more counts support this clonotype. The chain employs TRBV2 and TRBJ1-5; D remains ambiguous. Trimming took 6 bases from V and 6 from J, leaving 15 bases between them. CDR1 is SNHLY, CDR2 FYNNEI, per germline. This CDR3 has 14 amino acids. The CDR3 sequence is CASRRGEVSQPQHF. CDR3 in DNA: TGTGCCAGCAGGCGCGGGGAAGTAAGTCAGCCCCAGCATTTT.

This clonotype was observed many times. The chain employs TRBV28 and TRBJ2-7; D gene ambiguous. V gave up 5 bases and J gave up 0 bases, with 5 bases separating them. This CDR3 is 12 amino acids long. Germline CDR1 reads MDHEN; CDR2 reads SYDVKM. The CDR3 reads CASSTPSYEQYF. The DNA for the CDR3 is TGTGCCAGCAGTACCCCCTCCTACGAGCAGTACTTC.

This clonotype was picked up many times. V usage is TRBV6-1 and J usage is TRBJ1-2; TRBD1 might be the D (5 bases). The CDR3 runs 15 residues. Germline CDR1 MNHNS, CDR2 SASEGT. V was pared by 8 bases and J by 8 bases, with 24 bases between. The CDR3 nucleotides are TGTGCCAGCGCCGACCCTTATCAGGGCCTGAGGGGCTACACCTTC. Encoded protein: CASADPYQGLRGYTF.

The sample holds many counts of this clonotype. This chain joins TRBV11-2 and TRBJ2-7, with TRBD2 as a possible D gene (6 bases). Per germline, CDR1 SGHAT and CDR2 FQNNGV. The V and J ends lost 5 bases and 0 bases respectively, with 17 bases between them. The CDR3 contains 16 residues. In nucleotides, the CDR3 is TGTGCCAGCAGCCAATCCCGGGCGGGAAGCTCCTACGAGCAGTACTTC. As protein: CASSQSRAGSSYEQYF. The variable domain in full, with the rest retrieved from reference TRBV11-2 and TRBJ2-7, is EAGVAQSPRYKIIEKRQSVAFWCNPISGHATLYWYQQILGQGPKLLIQFQNNGVVDDSQLPKDRFSAERLKGVDSTLKIQPAKLEDSAVYLCASSQSRAGSSYEQYFGPGTRLTVT.

In its sample, this clonotype was seen a few times. V and J are TRBV28 and TRBJ2-3; 9 nucleotides line up with TRBD2. This CDR3 spans 16 amino acids. Germline V CDR1 and CDR2: MDHEN, SYDVKM. The V segment lost 2 bases and the J segment 1 base; nucleotides outside the gene matches: 4. The CDR3 DNA is TGTGCCAGCAGTTTAGGCGGCGGGGGGGGCACAGATACGCAGTATTTT. Residues: CASSLGGGGGTDTQYF.

The sample holds a few counts of this clonotype. In DNA form, the CDR3 reads TGTGCCAGCAGTTCCCAGGAGACAGGGGCTGAAGCTTTCTTT. It encodes CASSSQETGAEAFF. J is TRBJ1-1 and V is TRBV27, with 8 bases fitting TRBD1. CDR1 is MNHEY, CDR2 SMNVEV, per germline (reference sequence). This CDR3 contains 14 residues. J lost 6 bases, V lost 4 bases, and 7 bases had no gene match.

This clonotype was counted only a few times. V gene TRBV19 combines with J gene TRBJ1-1; D is undetermined. V lost 7 bases and J lost 3, with 18 bases in between. Germline V lookup: CDR1 LNHDA, CDR2 SQIVND (reference sequence). CDR3 length: 15 amino acids. The CDR3 coding sequence is TGTGCCAGTAAAGTGAACCCTCGATCGTACACTGAAGCTTTCTTT. Its protein is CASKVNPRSYTEAFF.

This clonotype occurred a few times. The chain has TRBV5-1 and TRBJ1-6; TRBD1 might be the D (5 bases). CDR3 length: 17 amino acids. V dropped 4 bases and J dropped 14 bases, with 28 bases sitting between them. Germline V gene lookup returns CDR1 SGHRS and CDR2 YFSETQ. This CDR3 reads CASSDLTTGTTRQALHF. The DNA of the CDR3 is TGCGCCAGCAGCGATTTAACGACCGGGACCACCCGTCAGGCCCTCCACTTT.

Of note for this clonotype: Because the CDR3 is missing its conserved closing phenylalanine or tryptophan, this is likely a read error. The DNA is omitted, as the CDR3 cannot be located on it reliably, and the CDR3 follows TCRdb's listing. The chain couples TRBV5-7 to TRBJ1-2. TRBV5-7 is an open reading frame, and its role is uncertain. The CDR3 totals 12 residues, both ends included. The CDR3 sequence is CASSRIHNWLHL.

This clonotype has ten or more counts. This chain links TRBV11-2 with TRBJ2-7, with 11 bases lining up with TRBD2. This CDR3 region has 16 residues. Germline CDR1 and CDR2: SGHAT and FQNNGV. The junction had 6 bases not matched to a gene; V was cut back by 5 bases and J by 0 bases. CDR3 in DNA: TGTGCCAGCAGCCCGAGACTAGCGGGGAACTCCTACGAGCAGTACTTC. Translation gives CASSPRLAGNSYEQYF.

V is TRBV7-9 and J is TRBJ2-5; 11 nucleotides match TRBD2. The CDR3 totals 16 residues. Germline CDR1 is SEHNR and CDR2 is FQNEAQ (reference sequence). V shed 5 bases and J 0 bases; nucleotides not matched to a gene: 5. In DNA form, the CDR3 reads TGTGCCAGCAGCCAACGACTAGCGGGGTACCAAGAGACCCAGTACTTC. Protein: CASSQRLAGYQETQYF.

This clonotype has only a few counts. The chain couples TRBV19 to TRBJ1-5, with 7 bases aligning to TRBD1. This CDR3 contains 15 residues. V shed 5 bases and J 5 bases; nucleotides not matched to a gene: 9. Per the germline V gene, CDR1 is LNHDA and CDR2 is SQIVND (reference sequence). Here the CDR3 DNA reads TGTGCCAGTAGTCCGTTAGGACAGGTGGATCAGCCCCAGCATTTT. Translation gives CASSPLGQVDQPQHF. The full variable domain, rest sourced from reference TRBV19 and TRBJ1-5, is DGGITQSPKYLFRKEGQNVTLSCEQNLNHDAMYWYRQDPGQGLRLIYYSQIVNDFQKGDIAEGYSVSREKKESFPLTVTSAQKNPTAFYLCASSPLGQVDQPQHFGDGTRLSIL.

This clonotype was counted only a few times. The chain uses TRBV20-1 and TRBJ1-6, with D possibly being TRBD1 (5 bases). The germline CDR1 and CDR2 sequences are DFQATT and SNEGSKA (reference sequence). V lost 2 bases and J lost 7, with 15 bases in between. The CDR3 sequence is 15 residues long. CDR3 in DNA: TGCAGTGCTAGACCTGACACGACAGCGAATTCACCCCTCCACTTT. This gives the protein CSARPDTTANSPLHF.

In its sample, this clonotype was seen a few times. The V and J genes are TRBV12-3 or TRBV12-4 and TRBJ2-3, with no clear D. The CDR3 has 13 amino acids. V was pared by 2 bases and J by 5 bases, with 8 bases between. Here the CDR3 reads CASSLILGDTQYF. CDR3 coding DNA: TGTGCCAGCAGTTTAATTTTGGGAGATACGCAGTATTTT.